This TCR beta chain was sequenced in a study of blood T cell repertoires in COVID-19. Study overall: PBMCs, B-cell-depleted T cells, or T cells were the source of the cDNA or gDNA that made up the material.

Method: immunoSEQ multiplex PCR; TCRdb's copy keeps in-frame clones and lacks some. Of approximately 230,000 clones listed, 88% are singletons. The germline CDR1 and CDR2 sequences are SEHNR and FQNEAQ (reference sequence). Trimming took 5 bases from V and 1 from J, leaving 8 bases between them. CDR3 length: 13 residues. Patients of the Seattle cohort, enrolled during active infection, were followed longitudinally. The specimen was peripheral blood. The TCR comes from a woman between 25 and 40 years old with COVID-19, enrolled during active disease. V gene TRBV7-9 combines with J gene TRBJ1-1; D is unresolved. CDR3 protein: CASSAHKNTEAFF. CDR3 nucleotides: TGTGCCAGCAGCGCCCACAAGAACACTGAAGCTTTCTTT.